The rows below give T cell receptor beta chains drawn from one sample of a study of blood T cell repertoires in COVID-19. Measured with immunoSEQ multiplex PCR; TCRdb has only the in-frame clones, and not every one. In the table there are under 300,000 clones, 88% of which are singletons. Specimen: PBMCs or T cells enriched from blood (not recorded which). The receptors shown here come from a woman aged 55-69 years in a cohort exposed to, infected with or recovered from COVID-19 (not recorded which). CDR3s include the opening cysteine and the closing phenylalanine or tryptophan. A D gene is named only where the DNA matches it firmly. Size tells how often a clone was seen (once, few, many) or the class of an expanded clone, and some rows leave it out.

>TRBJ1-6|NA|NA|TRBV21-1
CASSAWTGGDLDSPLHF
TGTGCCAGCAGCGCATGGACAGGGGGCGATCTTGATTCACCCCTCCACTTT
>TRBJ2-3|NA|NA|TRBV5-1
CASSLDGSSTDTQYF
TGCGCCAGCAGCTTGGACGGTTCTAGCACAGATACGCAGTATTTT
>TRBJ1-2|TRBD1|NA|TRBV5-4
CAMHRGPSYGYTF
TGTGCCATGCACAGGGGGCCCAGCTATGGCTACACCTTC
>TRBJ1-5|NA|NA|TRBV19
CASSIEQGNQPQHF
TGTGCCAGTAGTATAGAGCAGGGCAATCAGCCCCAGCATTTT
>TRBJ1-5|TRBD1|NA|TRBV3-1/TRBV3-2
CASSQAPGQGTNQPQHF
TGTGCCAGCAGCCAAGCACCGGGACAGGGCACAAATCAGCCCCAGCATTTT
>TRBJ1-1|NA|NA|TRBV16
CASSQSGGTEAFF
TGTGCCAGCAGCCAATCAGGGGGCACTGAAGCTTTCTTT
>TRBJ1-2|TRBD1|NA|TRBV27
CASSTTGGDYGYTF
TGTGCCAGCAGTACAACAGGGGGTGACTATGGCTACACCTTC
>TRBJ2-5|TRBD2|few|TRBV5-1
CASSFQGTSGSGETQYF
TGCGCCAGCAGCTTTCAGGGAACTAGCGGGAGTGGAGAGACCCAGTACTTC
>TRBJ1-4|TRBD1|once|TRBV6-5
CASSTTGGREKLFF
TGTGCCAGCAGTACGACAGGGGGCCGGGAAAAACTGTTTTTT
>TRBJ1-1|NA|few|TRBV28
CASSPSGRLNTEAFF
TGTGCCAGCAGTCCCTCGGGTAGACTGAACACTGAAGCTTTCTTT
>TRBJ1-3|NA|once|TRBV30
CAWSVPPGDGNTIYF
TGTGCCTGGAGTGTACCCCCCGGGGATGGAAACACCATATATTTT
>TRBJ2-7|TRBD2|NA|TRBV27
CASSSKGGNYEQYF
TGTGCCAGCAGTTCCAAGGGAGGGAATTACGAGCAGTACTTC
>TRBJ2-5|NA|NA|TRBV15
CATSRGRGYQETQYF
TGTGCCACCAGCAGAGGTAGGGGGTATCAAGAGACCCAGTACTTC
>TRBJ2-5|NA|NA|TRBV28
CASSAPGLVVDF
TGTGCCAGCAGCGCCCCAGGGCTAGTGGTTGACTTC
>TRBJ2-7|TRBD1|NA|TRBV18
CASSPPGQAAYEQYF
TGTGCCAGCTCACCACCGGGACAGGCAGCCTACGAGCAGTACTTC
>TRBJ1-1|NA|NA|TRBV28
CASSLQGTEAFF
TGTGCCAGCAGTTTACAGGGCACTGAAGCTTTCTTT
>TRBJ2-1|TRBD2|NA|TRBV5-1
CASSSGRGYNEQFF
TGCGCCAGCTCGTCGGGGCGGGGGTACAATGAGCAGTTCTTC
>TRBJ2-1|TRBD2|NA|TRBV19
CASSPFKVPGLAGGRNNEQFF
TGTGCCAGTAGTCCCTTTAAGGTCCCGGGACTAGCGGGAGGGCGAAACAATGAGCAGTTCTTC
>TRBJ2-7|TRBD2|NA|TRBV5-1
CASSLGFGGGPYEQYF
TGCGCCAGCAGCTTGGGGTTTGGGGGAGGGCCGTACGAGCAGTACTTC
>TRBJ1-2|TRBD1|NA|TRBV7-2
CASSLRQGQGARGYTF
TGTGCCAGCAGCTTACGGCAGGGACAGGGGGCGCGGGGCTACACCTTC
>TRBJ2-1|NA|NA|TRBV5-1
CASSLEGGTYNEQFF
TGCGCCAGCAGCTTGGAGGGGGGGACCTACAATGAGCAGTTCTTC
>TRBJ2-1|NA|NA|TRBV30
CAWSSSGNEQFF
TGTGCCTGGAGTTCGAGCGGCAATGAGCAGTTCTTC
>TRBJ2-1|TRBD2|NA|TRBV5-1
CASSLRSGTSGRASLYNEQFF
TGCGCCAGCAGCCTGAGATCCGGGACTAGCGGGAGGGCCTCACTTTACAATGAGCAGTTCTTC
>TRBJ2-5|TRBD2|NA|TRBV6-5
CASSWGLAHQETQYF
TGTGCCAGCAGTTGGGGACTAGCCCACCAAGAGACCCAGTACTTC
>TRBJ2-7|NA|once|TRBV29-1
CSVVGGEIYEQYF
TGCAGCGTTGTCGGGGGTGAAATCTACGAGCAGTACTTC
>TRBJ2-7|NA|NA|TRBV28
CASSSWDTTYEQYF
TGTGCCAGCAGTTCTTGGGACACCACCTACGAGCAGTACTTC
>TRBJ2-2|NA|NA|TRBV11-3
CASSFRANTGELFF
TGTGCCAGCAGCTTTCGCGCGAACACCGGGGAGCTGTTTTTT
>TRBJ1-3|NA|NA|TRBV7-7
CASSPGRSGGNTIYF
TGTGCTAGCAGCCCAGGAAGGTCGGGAGGAAACACCATATATTTT
>TRBJ2-6|NA|NA|TRBV30
CAHLVTTSGANVLTF
TGTGCCCACCTCGTTACTACCTCTGGGGCCAACGTCCTGACTTTC
>TRBJ2-5|NA|NA|TRBV24-1
CATSEVDKGKETQYF
TGTGCCACCAGTGAAGTAGACAAGGGGAAAGAGACCCAGTACTTC
>TRBJ1-4|NA|few|TRBV7-6
CASKRGTNEKLFF
TGTGCCAGCAAAAGGGGGACTAATGAAAAACTGTTTTTT
>TRBJ1-5|TRBD1|once|TRBV4-1
CASSQTPTGRNQPQHF
TGCGCCAGCAGCCAAACTCCGACAGGGCGCAATCAGCCCCAGCATTTT
>TRBJ1-4|TRBD1|once|TRBV2
CASRPGQGYEKLFF
TGTGCCAGCAGACCGGGACAGGGGTATGAAAAACTGTTTTTT
>TRBJ2-1|TRBD1|NA|TRBV18
CASSPPMRGRYNEQFF
TGTGCCAGCTCACCACCGATGAGGGGGCGTTACAATGAGCAGTTCTTC
>TRBJ2-7|TRBD2|NA|TRBV6-4
CASGGRASPYF
TGTGCCAGTGGCGGGAGGGCCAGTCCGTACTTC
>TRBJ2-3|NA|NA|TRBV5-1
CASSWGGVSDTQYF
TGCGCCAGCAGCTGGGGCGGGGTGTCAGATACGCAGTATTTT
>TRBJ2-7|TRBD1|NA|TRBV9
CASSLGTGSPYEQYF
TGTGCCAGCAGCCTGGGGACAGGATCCCCCTACGAGCAGTACTTC
>TRBJ2-1|TRBD2|NA|TRBV7-3
CASSLIAGSYNEQFF
TGTGCCAGCAGCCTGATAGCGGGAAGCTACAATGAGCAGTTCTTC
>TRBJ2-1|TRBD1|NA|TRBV5-1
CASSLQGASYNEQFF
TGCGCCAGCAGCTTACAGGGGGCGAGTTACAATGAGCAGTTCTTC
>TRBJ1-5|NA|NA|TRBV7-2
CASSKTGSNQPQHF
TGTGCCAGCAGCAAAACAGGGTCCAATCAGCCCCAGCATTTT
>TRBJ2-7|NA|NA|TRBV3-1/TRBV3-2
CASSSRGEREQYF
TGTGCCAGCAGCTCCAGGGGGGAGCGCGAGCAGTACTTC
>TRBJ2-2|NA|NA|TRBV18
CASSPPPGTGELFF
TGTGCCAGCTCACCACCTCCAGGTACCGGGGAGCTGTTTTTT